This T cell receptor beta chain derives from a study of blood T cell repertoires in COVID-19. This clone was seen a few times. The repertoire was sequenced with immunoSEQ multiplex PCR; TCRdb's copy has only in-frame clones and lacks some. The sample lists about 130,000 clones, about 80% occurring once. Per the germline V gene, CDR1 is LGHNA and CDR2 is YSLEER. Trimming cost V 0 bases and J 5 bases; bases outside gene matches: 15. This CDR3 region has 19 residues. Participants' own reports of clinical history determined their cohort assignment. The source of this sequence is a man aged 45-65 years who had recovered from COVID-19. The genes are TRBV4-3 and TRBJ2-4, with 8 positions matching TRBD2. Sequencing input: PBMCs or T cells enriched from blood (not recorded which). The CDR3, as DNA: TGCGCCAGCAGCCAAGAATACGGGACTAGGACCCTAAATCAAAACATTCAGTACTTC. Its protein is CASSQEYGTRTLNQNIQYF.